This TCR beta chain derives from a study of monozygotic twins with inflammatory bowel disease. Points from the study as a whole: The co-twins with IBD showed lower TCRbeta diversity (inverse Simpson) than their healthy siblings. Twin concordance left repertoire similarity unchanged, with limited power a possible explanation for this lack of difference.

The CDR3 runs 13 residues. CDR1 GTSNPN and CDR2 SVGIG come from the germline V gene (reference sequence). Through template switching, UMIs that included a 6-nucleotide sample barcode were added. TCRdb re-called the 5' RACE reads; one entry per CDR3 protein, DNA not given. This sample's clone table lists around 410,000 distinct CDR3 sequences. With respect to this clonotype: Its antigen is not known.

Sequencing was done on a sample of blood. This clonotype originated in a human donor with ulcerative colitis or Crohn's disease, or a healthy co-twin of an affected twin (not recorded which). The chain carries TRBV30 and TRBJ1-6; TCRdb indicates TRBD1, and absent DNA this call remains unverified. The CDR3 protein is CAWWDSTNSPLHF.